This T cell receptor (beta chain) was sequenced in a study of T cells after yellow fever vaccination. Across the study: The fractions with low cell numbers were processed using SMART-Seq v4 Ultra Low Input. Study findings and constraints: Researchers report a weaker secondary response that nonetheless peaked faster, day 5 versus 15. Of the clonotypes, a small share occurred in both CD4 and CD8 compartments.

TCR cDNA was made by 5'RACE template switching, adding a universal primer site and UMIs. TCRdb used MiXCR to reprocess the 5' RACE reads, holding one entry per CDR3 protein. This sample has about 58,000 distinct CDR3 sequences, with approximately 6.1% found just once. V lost 6 bases to trimming and J lost 1 base; unmatched junction nucleotides: 8. Germline V gene sequence: CDR1 DFQATT, CDR2 SNEGSKA (reference sequence). The CDR3 contains 14 residues. Specimen: PBMCs, either bulk or a sorted T-cell subset (CD4+, CD8+, memory, or dextramer-sorted; not recorded which), collected on the day of the yellow fever booster vaccination. J is TRBJ1-2 and V is TRBV20-1; 7 positions agree with TRBD1. The sequence came from a man aged 18 to 29 who received the YFV17D yellow fever vaccine. In DNA form, the CDR3 reads TGCAGTGCCTCGGGGCAGGGGGATAACTATGGCTACACCTTC. It specifies CSASGQGDNYGYTF.